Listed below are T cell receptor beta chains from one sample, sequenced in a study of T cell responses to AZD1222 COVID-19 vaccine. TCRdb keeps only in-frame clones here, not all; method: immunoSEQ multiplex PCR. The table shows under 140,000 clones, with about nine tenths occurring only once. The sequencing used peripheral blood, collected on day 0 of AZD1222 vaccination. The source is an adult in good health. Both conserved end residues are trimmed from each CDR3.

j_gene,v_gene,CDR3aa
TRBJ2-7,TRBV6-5,ASSYPTRTGNYEQY
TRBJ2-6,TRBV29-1,SVGYGLAGTGANVLT
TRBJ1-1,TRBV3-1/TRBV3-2,ASSQGTWAAF
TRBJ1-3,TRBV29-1,SVGDTTRNTIY
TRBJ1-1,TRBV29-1,SVEVEMNTEAF
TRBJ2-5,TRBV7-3,ASSLPGAETQY
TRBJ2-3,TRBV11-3,ASTRGGSTDTQY
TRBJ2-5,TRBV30,AWGQAIETQY
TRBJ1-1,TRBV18,ASSRDWLNTEAF
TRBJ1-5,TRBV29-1,SVRQAGGLNQPQH
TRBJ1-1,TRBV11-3,ASSQRGVNTEAF
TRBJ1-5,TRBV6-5,ASSKRGQPQH
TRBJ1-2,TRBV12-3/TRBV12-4,ASSLGDMRGYT
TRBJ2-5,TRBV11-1,ASSSRTGQETQY
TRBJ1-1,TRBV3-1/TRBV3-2,ASSQDWRSGGTEAF
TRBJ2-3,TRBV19,ASSISFPSGVGPDTQY
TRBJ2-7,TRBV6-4,ASSDTEGSNEQY
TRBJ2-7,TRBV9,ASSVGDRSSYEQY
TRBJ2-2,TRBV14,ASSQSQTNTGELF
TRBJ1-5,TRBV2,ASSEMGYNQPQH
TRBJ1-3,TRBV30,ASGLGDRGSTIY
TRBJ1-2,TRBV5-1,ASSLSVTQGRGYT
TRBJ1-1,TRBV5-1,ASSLDSHTEAF
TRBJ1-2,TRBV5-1,ASSLGGGPGYT
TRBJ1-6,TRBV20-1,SASLQGFNSPLH
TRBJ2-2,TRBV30,AWSYSNTGELF
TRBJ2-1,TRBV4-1,ASSQHNEQF
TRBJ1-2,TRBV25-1,ASSDQWYGYT
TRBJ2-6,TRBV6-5,ASSYSGANVLT
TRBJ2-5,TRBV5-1,ASSPSAGPQETQY
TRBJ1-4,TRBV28,ASSDHRAFQEKLF
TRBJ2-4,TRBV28,ASRAGGGVPKNIQY
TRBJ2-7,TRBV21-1,ASSKDPRGPWGEQY
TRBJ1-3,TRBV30,AWSGYTIY
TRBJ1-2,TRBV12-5,ASVAEGNYYGYT
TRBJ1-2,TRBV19,ASSIGHGYT
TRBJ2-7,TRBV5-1,ASSAGLAGISYEQY